This TCR beta chain is from a study of early T cells in non-severe SARS-CoV-2 infection. In the study overall: Sequencing of unsorted whole blood was done on bulk RNA, leaving chains unpaired. Overall study findings and caveats: Lookups in VDJdb leaned toward anti-spike CD8 responses and missed private and CD4 specificities.

This clonotype was counted ten times or more. Its specificity is unknown. Individual cDNA molecules received unique molecular identifiers. TCRdb fed the 5' RACE reads into MiXCR, producing one record per CDR3 protein. The repertoire holds 70,000 or so distinct CDR3 sequences, roughly 4.5% seen once, with roughly 3.4% in the top ten. The TCR was taken from an adult who was a healthcare worker with PCR-confirmed SARS-CoV-2 infection or an uninfected control (not recorded which). The donor label of this sample is uncertain. The sequencing here drew on whole blood, taken at baseline.

For the CDR3, the DNA is TGTGCCAGCAGCTTTACCCTAGGGGCCCACTACAATGAGCAGTTCTTC. Its translation: CASSFTLGAHYNEQFF. The chain recombines TRBV7-9 with TRBJ2-1; a weak D match, TRBD1 (5 bases). V was trimmed by 3 bases and J by 3 bases, leaving 15 bases between them. The germline CDR1 and CDR2 sequences are SEHNR and FQNEAQ (reference sequence). The CDR3 spans 16 residues.